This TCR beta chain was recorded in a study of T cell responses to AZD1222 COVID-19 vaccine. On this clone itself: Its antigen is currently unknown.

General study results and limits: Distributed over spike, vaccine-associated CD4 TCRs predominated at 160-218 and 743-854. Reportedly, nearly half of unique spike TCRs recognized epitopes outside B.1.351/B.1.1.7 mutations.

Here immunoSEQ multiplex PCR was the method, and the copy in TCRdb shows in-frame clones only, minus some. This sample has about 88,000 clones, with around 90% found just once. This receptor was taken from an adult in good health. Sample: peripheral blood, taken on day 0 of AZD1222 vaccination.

The chain's CDR3 is CAARGALTDTQYF. In DNA form, the CDR3 reads TGTGCCGCGCGGGGGGCGCTCACAGATACGCAGTATTTT. The V call is TRBV10-3, the J call TRBJ2-3; 8 bases are shared with TRBD2. This CDR3 has 13 residues. Germline assignment: CDR1 ENHRY and CDR2 SYGVKD. The trim removed 11 bases at V and 2 bases at J, leaving 6 bases unmatched.